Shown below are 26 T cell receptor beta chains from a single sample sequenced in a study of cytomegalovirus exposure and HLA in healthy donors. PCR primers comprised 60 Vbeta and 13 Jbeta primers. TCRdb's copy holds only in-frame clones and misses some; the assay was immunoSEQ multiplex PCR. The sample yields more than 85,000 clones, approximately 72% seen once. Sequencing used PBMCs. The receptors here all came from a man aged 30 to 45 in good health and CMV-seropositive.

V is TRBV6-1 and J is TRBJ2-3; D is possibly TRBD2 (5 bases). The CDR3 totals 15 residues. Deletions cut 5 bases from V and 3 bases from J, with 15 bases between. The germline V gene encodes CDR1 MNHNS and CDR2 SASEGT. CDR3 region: CASSPRSRGTDTQYF. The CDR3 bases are TGTGCCAGCAGTCCCCGGAGTCGGGGAACAGATACGCAGTATTTT.

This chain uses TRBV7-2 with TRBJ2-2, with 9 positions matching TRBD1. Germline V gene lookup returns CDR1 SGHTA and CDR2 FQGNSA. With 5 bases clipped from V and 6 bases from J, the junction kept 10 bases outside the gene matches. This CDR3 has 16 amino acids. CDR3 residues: CASSRRTGAISGELFF. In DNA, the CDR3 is TGTGCCAGCAGCCGAAGGACAGGGGCTATCTCCGGGGAGCTGTTTTTT.

The CDR3 bases are TGTGCCAGCAGCCAGACTAGCGGGGGGAGTACGCAGTATTTT. It encodes CASSQTSGGSTQYF. J is TRBJ2-3 and V is TRBV7-3, with 13 bases that match TRBD2. From germline, CDR1 is SGHTA and CDR2 FQGTGA. The CDR3 loop spans 14 amino acids. V was clipped by 5 bases and J by 8 bases; unmatched bases: 4. Full variable domain (outside the CDR3, taken from reference TRBV7-3 and TRBJ2-3): GAGVSQTPSNKVTEKGKYVELRCDPISGHTALYWYRQSLGQGPEFLIYFQGTGAADDSGLPNDRFFAVRPEGSVSTLKIQRTERGDSAVYLCASSQTSGGSTQYFGPGTRLTVL.

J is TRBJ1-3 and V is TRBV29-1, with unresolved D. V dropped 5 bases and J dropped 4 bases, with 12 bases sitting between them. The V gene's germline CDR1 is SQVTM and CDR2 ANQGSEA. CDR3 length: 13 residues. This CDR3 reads CSVHPGEGNTIYF. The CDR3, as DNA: TGCAGCGTTCATCCGGGAGAGGGAAACACCATATATTTT.

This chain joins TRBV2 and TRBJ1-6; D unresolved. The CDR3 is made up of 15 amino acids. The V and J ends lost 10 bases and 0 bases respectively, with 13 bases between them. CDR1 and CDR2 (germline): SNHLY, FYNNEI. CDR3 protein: CAIRTGSSYNSPLHF. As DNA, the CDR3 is TGTGCCATTCGGACGGGAAGCTCCTATAATTCACCCCTCCACTTT. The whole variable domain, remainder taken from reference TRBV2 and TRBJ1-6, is EPEVTQTPSHQVTQMGQEVILRCVPISNHLYFYWYRQILGQKVEFLVSFYNNEISEKSEIFDDQFSVERPDGSNFTLKIRSTKLEDSAMYFCAIRTGSSYNSPLHFGNGTRLTVT.

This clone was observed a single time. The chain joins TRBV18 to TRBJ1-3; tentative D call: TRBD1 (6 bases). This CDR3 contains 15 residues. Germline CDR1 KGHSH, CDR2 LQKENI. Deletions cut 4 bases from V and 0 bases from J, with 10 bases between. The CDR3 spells CASSLGQSSGNTIYF. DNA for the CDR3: TGTGCCAGCTCACTTGGACAGAGCTCTGGAAACACCATATATTTT.

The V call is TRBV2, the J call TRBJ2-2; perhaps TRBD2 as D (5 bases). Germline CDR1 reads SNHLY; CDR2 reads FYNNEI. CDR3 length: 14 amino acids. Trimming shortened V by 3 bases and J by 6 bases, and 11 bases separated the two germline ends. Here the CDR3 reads CASSDWTEAGELFF. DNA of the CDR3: TGTGCCAGCAGTGATTGGACTGAAGCCGGGGAGCTGTTTTTT.

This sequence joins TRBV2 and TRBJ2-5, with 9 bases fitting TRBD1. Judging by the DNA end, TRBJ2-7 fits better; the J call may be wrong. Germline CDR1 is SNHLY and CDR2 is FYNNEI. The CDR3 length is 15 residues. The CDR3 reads CASSGAGQGGYEQYF. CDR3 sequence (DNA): TGTGCCAGCAGTGGAGCGGGACAGGGCGGATACGAGCAGTACTTC.

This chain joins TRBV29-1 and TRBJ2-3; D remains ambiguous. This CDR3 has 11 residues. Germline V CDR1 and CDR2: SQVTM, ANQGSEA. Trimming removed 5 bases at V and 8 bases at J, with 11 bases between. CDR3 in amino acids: CSVNWRGTQYF. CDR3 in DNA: TGCAGCGTTAATTGGAGAGGTACGCAGTATTTT.

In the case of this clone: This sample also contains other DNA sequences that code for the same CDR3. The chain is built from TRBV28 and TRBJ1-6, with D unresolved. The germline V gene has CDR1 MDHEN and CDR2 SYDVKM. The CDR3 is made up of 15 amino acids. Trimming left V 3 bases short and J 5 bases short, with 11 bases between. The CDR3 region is CASSFGLNDNSPLHF. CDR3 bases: TGTGCCAGCAGTTTTGGACTAAACGATAATTCACCCCTCCACTTT.

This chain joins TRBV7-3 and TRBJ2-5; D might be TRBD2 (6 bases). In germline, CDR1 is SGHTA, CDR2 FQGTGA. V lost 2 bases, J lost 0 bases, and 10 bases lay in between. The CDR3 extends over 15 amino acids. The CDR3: CASSLGASDQETQYF. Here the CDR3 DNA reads TGTGCCAGCAGCTTAGGGGCTAGCGACCAAGAGACCCAGTACTTC.

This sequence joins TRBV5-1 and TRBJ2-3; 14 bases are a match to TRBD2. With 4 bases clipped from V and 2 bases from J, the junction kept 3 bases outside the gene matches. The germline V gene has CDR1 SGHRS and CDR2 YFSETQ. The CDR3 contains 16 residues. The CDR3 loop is CASSRGLAGATDTQYF. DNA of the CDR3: TGCGCCAGCAGCAGGGGACTAGCGGGGGCCACAGATACGCAGTATTTT.

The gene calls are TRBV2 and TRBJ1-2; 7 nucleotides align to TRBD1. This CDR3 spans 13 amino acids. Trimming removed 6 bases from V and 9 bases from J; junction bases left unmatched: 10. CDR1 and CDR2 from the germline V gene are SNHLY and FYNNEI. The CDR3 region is CASSPRGAVSYTF. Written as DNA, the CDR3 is TGTGCCAGCAGCCCCAGGGGGGCGGTCAGCTACACCTTC.

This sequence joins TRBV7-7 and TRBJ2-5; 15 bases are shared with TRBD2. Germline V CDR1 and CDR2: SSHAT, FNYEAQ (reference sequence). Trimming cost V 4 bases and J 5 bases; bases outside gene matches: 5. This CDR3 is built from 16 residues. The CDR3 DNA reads TGTGCCAGCAGCTCCGGACTAGCGGGGGGGCAGGAGACCCAGTACTTC. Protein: CASSSGLAGGQETQYF.

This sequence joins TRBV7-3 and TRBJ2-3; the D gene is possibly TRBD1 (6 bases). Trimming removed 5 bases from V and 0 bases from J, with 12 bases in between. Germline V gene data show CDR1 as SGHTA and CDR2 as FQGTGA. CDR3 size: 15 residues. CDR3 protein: CASSGGIDSTDTQYF. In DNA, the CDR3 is TGTGCCAGCAGCGGGGGCATAGATAGCACAGATACGCAGTATTTT.

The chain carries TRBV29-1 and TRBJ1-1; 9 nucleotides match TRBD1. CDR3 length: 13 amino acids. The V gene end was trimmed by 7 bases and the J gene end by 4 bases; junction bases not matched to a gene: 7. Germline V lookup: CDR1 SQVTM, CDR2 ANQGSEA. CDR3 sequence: CSESDRGSTEAFF. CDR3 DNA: TGCAGCGAGTCGGACAGGGGTAGCACTGAAGCTTTCTTT.

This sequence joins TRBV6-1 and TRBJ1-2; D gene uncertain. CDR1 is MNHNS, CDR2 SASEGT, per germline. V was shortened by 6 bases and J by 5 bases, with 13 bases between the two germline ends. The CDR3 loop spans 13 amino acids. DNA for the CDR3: TGTGCCAGCAGCCCTGACGGGAATTATGGCTACACCTTC. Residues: CASSPDGNYGYTF.

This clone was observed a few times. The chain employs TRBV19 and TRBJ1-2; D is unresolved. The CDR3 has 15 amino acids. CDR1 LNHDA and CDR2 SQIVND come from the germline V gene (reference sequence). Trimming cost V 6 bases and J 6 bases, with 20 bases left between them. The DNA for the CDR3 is TGTGCCAGTAGCAGGAAGTTGGGTGGTGAGAATGGCTACACCTTC. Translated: CASSRKLGGENGYTF.

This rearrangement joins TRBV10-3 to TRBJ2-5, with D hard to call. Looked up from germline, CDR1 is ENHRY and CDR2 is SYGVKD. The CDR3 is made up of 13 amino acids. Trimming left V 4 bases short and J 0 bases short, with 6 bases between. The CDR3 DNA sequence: TGTGCCATCAGTGTGACAAACCAAGAGACCCAGTACTTC. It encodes CAISVTNQETQYF.

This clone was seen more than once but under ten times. CDR3 in DNA: TGTGCCAGCTCATCGGACAGGGTGGAAAAACTGTTTTTT. Its protein product is CASSSDRVEKLFF. The chain employs TRBV18 and TRBJ1-4; 8 bases fit TRBD1. The V segment lost 5 bases and the J segment 8 bases; nucleotides outside the gene matches: 4. Per the germline V gene, CDR1 is KGHSH and CDR2 is LQKENI. This CDR3 contains 13 residues.

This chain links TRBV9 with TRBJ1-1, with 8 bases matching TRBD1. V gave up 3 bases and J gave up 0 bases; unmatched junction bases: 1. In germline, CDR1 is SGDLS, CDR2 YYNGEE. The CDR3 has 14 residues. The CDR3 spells CASSEDRVNTEAFF. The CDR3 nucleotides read TGTGCCAGCAGCGAGGACAGGGTGAACACTGAAGCTTTCTTT.

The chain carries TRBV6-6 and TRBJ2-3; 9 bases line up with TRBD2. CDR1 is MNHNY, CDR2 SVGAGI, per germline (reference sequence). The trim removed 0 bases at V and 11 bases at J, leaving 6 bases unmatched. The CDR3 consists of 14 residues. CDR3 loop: CASSYSTAGGEQYF. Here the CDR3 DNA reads TGTGCCAGCAGTTACTCGACAGCGGGGGGCGAGCAGTATTTT.

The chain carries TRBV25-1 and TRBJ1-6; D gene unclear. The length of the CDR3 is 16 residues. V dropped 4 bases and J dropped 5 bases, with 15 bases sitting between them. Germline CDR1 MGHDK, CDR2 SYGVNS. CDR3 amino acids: CASSGFSYGNNSPLHF. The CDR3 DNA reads TGTGCCAGCAGTGGGTTTTCTTACGGGAATAATTCACCCCTCCACTTT.

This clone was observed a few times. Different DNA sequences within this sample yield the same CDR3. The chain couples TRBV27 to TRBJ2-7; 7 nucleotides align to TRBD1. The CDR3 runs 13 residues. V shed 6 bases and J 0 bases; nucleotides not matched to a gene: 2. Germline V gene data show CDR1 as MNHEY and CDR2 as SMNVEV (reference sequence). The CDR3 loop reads CASSRDSSYEQYF. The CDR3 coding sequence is TGTGCCAGCAGCAGGGACAGCTCCTACGAGCAGTACTTC.

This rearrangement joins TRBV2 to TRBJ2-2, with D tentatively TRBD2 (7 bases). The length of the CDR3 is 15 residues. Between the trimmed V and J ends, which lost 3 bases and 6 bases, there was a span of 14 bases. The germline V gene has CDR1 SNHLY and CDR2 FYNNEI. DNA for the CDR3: TGTGCCAGCAGTGATGTAAGGGGGGGCGCCGGGGAGCTGTTTTTT. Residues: CASSDVRGGAGELFF. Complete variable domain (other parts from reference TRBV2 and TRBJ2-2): EPEVTQTPSHQVTQMGQEVILRCVPISNHLYFYWYRQILGQKVEFLVSFYNNEISEKSEIFDDQFSVERPDGSNFTLKIRSTKLEDSAMYFCASSDVRGGAGELFFGEGSRLTVL.

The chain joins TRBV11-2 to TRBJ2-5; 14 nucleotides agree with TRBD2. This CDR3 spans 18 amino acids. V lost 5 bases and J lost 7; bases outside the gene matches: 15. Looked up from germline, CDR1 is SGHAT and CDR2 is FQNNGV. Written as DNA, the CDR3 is TGTGCCAGCAGCCAGGAGACTAGCGGGGGGGCGGTGGTTGGGACCCAGTACTTC. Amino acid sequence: CASSQETSGGAVVGTQYF. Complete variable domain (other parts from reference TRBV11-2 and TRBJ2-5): EAGVAQSPRYKIIEKRQSVAFWCNPISGHATLYWYQQILGQGPKLLIQFQNNGVVDDSQLPKDRFSAERLKGVDSTLKIQPAKLEDSAVYLCASSQETSGGAVVGTQYFGPGTRLLVL.